The T cell receptor (beta chain) described here comes from a study of cytomegalovirus exposure and HLA in healthy donors. TCRdb keeps only in-frame clones here, not all; method: immunoSEQ multiplex PCR. The sample has 240,000 or so clones, approximately 83% seen once. CDR3 size: 15 residues. Trimming cost V 0 bases and J 6 bases; bases outside gene matches: 7. Germline CDR1 reads GTSNPN; CDR2 reads SVGIG (reference sequence). The sample taken for sequencing was PBMCs. The clonotype originates from a woman in her thirties in good health and CMV-seropositive. V and J are TRBV30 and TRBJ2-2, with 7 bases fitting TRBD1. The CDR3 DNA reads TGTGCCTGGAGTGTCCTTAACAGGGGACCCGGGGAGCTGTTTTTT. Protein product: CAWSVLNRGPGELFF.